The present T cell receptor beta chain was sequenced within a study of T cell repertoires in cytomegalovirus infection. In the study overall: Indicated by public TCR beta signatures were CMV infection and matching HLA type. Findings and limits, study-wide: Carriers of CMV and the relevant HLA type were discriminated by public TCR beta frequency. The ex vivo response was dominated by HLA-C-restricted CMV-specific TCR beta clonotypes.

On this clonotype itself: The antigen is unknown.

CDR3 length: 14 amino acids. Trimming removed 6 bases from V and 6 bases from J; junction bases left unmatched: 9. Germline V gene sequence: CDR1 SGHAT, CDR2 FQNNGV. TCRdb recomputed calls from the reads with MiXCR, one row per CDR3 protein. The repertoire holds 290,000 or so distinct CDR3 sequences, with roughly 23% as singletons. The J gene is TRBJ2-7, the V gene TRBV11-2, with 9 bases that match TRBD1. The sequencing input was PBMCs. This TCR was recovered from a human donor in good health (CMV status not recorded). Some clones in this sample may be carry-over from other donors' samples. DNA for the CDR3: TGTGCCAGCAGTACAGGGGGCGGTTGGGGCGAGCAGTACTTC. Translating gives CASSTGGGWGEQYF.